The 4 T cell receptor beta chains given below trace back to one sample, sequenced in a study of blood T cell repertoires in COVID-19. Sequenced by immunoSEQ multiplex PCR; TCRdb stores in-frame clones only, minus some. The sample consists of over 120,000 clones, 70% to 85% of them appearing once. What was sequenced was peripheral blood. These receptors all stem from a man aged 55 to 69 with active or convalescent COVID-19.

V gene TRBV5-4 combines with J gene TRBJ1-6; a weak D match, TRBD1 (6 bases). V gave up 4 bases and J gave up 3 bases, with 11 bases separating them. CDR1 SGHNT and CDR2 YYREEE come from the germline V gene (reference sequence). This CDR3 comprises 15 residues. The CDR3 is CASSPRDNYNSPLHF. The CDR3 coding sequence is TGTGCCAGCAGCCCCCGGGACAACTATAATTCACCCCTCCACTTT. The full variable domain, rest sourced from reference TRBV5-4 and TRBJ1-6, is ETGVTQSPTHLIKTRGQQVTLRCSSQSGHNTVSWYQQALGQGPQFIFQYYREEENGRGNFPPRFSGLQFPNYSSELNVNALELDDSALYLCASSPRDNYNSPLHFGNGTRLTVT.

The CDR3 coding sequence is TGCGCCAGCAGCTTGGGGCCGTACGATCAGCCCCAGCATTTT. This codes for CASSLGPYDQPQHF. The rearrangement uses TRBV5-1 and TRBJ1-5; D uncertain. CDR3 length equals 14 residues. Between the trimmed V and J ends, which lost 0 bases and 5 bases, there was a span of 9 bases. CDR1 is SGHRS, CDR2 YFSETQ, per germline.

V and J are TRBV5-1 and TRBJ1-1; TRBD1 matches 8 bases. The CDR3 is 15 amino acids. V trimming: 0 bases; J trimming: 3 bases; junction bases outside the gene matches: 4. CDR1 and CDR2 from the germline V gene are SGHRS and YFSETQ. As DNA, the CDR3 is TGCGCCAGCAGCTTGGTCGTGACAGGGGACACTGAAGCTTTCTTT. Protein sequence: CASSLVVTGDTEAFF.

This chain joins TRBV20-1 and TRBJ1-5, with 7 bases matching TRBD1. CDR1 and CDR2 from the germline V gene are DFQATT and SNEGSKA (reference sequence). This CDR3 spans 15 amino acids. The J segment lost 4 bases and the V segment lost 6 bases, leaving 12 bases of the junction unmatched. The CDR3 DNA follows: TGCAGTGCCAGTCGAGGGACAGTCATTAATCAGCCCCAGCATTTT. It encodes CSASRGTVINQPQHF.